What follows are 7 T cell receptor beta chains derived from one specimen sequenced in a study of cytomegalovirus exposure and HLA in healthy donors. Primers: 60 Vbeta forward and 13 Jbeta reverse. Assay used: immunoSEQ multiplex PCR; TCRdb lists only in-frame clones, some missing. This table has 95,000 to 100,000 clones, approximately 75% appearing once. The sequenced material came from PBMCs. All receptors derive from a woman aged 40 to 50 in good health and CMV-seronegative.

The CDR3 region has the DNA TGTGCCAGCAGTTACTTGGCAGGGGCGCGCACTGAAGCTTTCTTT. Protein product: CASSYLAGARTEAFF. This chain links TRBV6-5 with TRBJ1-1; possible D gene TRBD1, 6 bases. The germline gives CDR1 MNHEY, CDR2 SVGAGI. V was pared by 1 base and J by 4 bases, with 13 bases between. The length of the CDR3 is 15 residues.

This chain connects TRBV7-3 to TRBJ2-5; TRBD1 matches at 9 bases. This CDR3 is 16 amino acids long. Per germline, CDR1 SGHTA and CDR2 FQGTGA. With V trimmed by 5 bases and J by 5 bases, 12 bases remained unmatched. Here the CDR3 reads CASSPGWGTGRETQYF. CDR3 coding DNA: TGTGCCAGCAGCCCCGGGTGGGGGACAGGGCGGGAGACCCAGTACTTC.

The V gene is TRBV21-1, the J gene TRBJ2-7; no DNA check was done on the table's D call, TRBD2. TRBV21-1 is termed a pseudogene. CDR3 length equals 16 residues. CDR3: CASSKAGGGPSLEQYF. The CDR3 DNA is TGTGCCAGCAGCAAAGCGGGCGGGGGCCCCTCTCTCGAGCAGTACTTC.

Only a few counts were recorded for this clone. The genes are TRBV7-2 and TRBJ2-7; D might be TRBD2 (6 bases). Germline V gene sequence: CDR1 SGHTA, CDR2 FQGNSA. The V end was cut by 7 bases, the J end by 5 bases, with 18 bases between. The CDR3 has 14 amino acids. This CDR3 reads CASTSMLAPHEQYF. For the CDR3, the DNA is TGTGCCAGCACCTCGATGCTAGCGCCCCACGAGCAGTACTTC. The full variable domain, with the rest looked up from reference TRBV7-2 and TRBJ2-7, is GAGVSQSPSNKVTEKGKDVELRCDPISGHTALYWYRQSLGQGLEFLIYFQGNSAPDKSGLPSDRFSAERTGGSVSTLTIQRTQQEDSAVYLCASTSMLAPHEQYFGPGTRLTVT.

This clone was counted only a few times. This same CDR3 is encoded by further DNA sequences in the sample. The chain combines TRBV7-6 with TRBJ2-5; 9 positions agree with TRBD1. Germline-derived CDR1 and CDR2 are SGHVS and FNYEAQ. CDR3 size: 14 residues. Unmatched junction bases numbered 4, after V lost 6 bases and J lost 2 bases. The CDR3 loop is CASSSDRGQETQYF. CDR3 coding DNA: TGTGCCAGCAGTTCCGACAGGGGGCAAGAGACCCAGTACTTC. Full variable domain (missing parts from reference TRBV7-6 and TRBJ2-5): GAGVSQSPRYKVTKRGQDVALRCDPISGHVSLYWYRQALGQGPEFLTYFNYEAQQDKSGLPNDRFSAERPEGSISTLTIQRTEQRDSAMYRCASSSDRGQETQYFGPGTRLLVL.

The chain joins TRBV9 to TRBJ1-4; D perhaps matches TRBD1 (5 bases). The CDR3 covers 14 residues. The germline V gene encodes CDR1 SGDLS and CDR2 YYNGEE. With 1 base removed from V and 6 bases from J, the gap between germline ends came to 10 bases. The CDR3 region has the DNA TGTGCCAGCAGCGTATCGCCAGGGTATGAAAAACTGTTTTTT. It yields the protein CASSVSPGYEKLFF.

The table lists this clone with a count of one. This chain connects TRBV28 to TRBJ2-3, with 7 positions matching TRBD1. The V gene's germline CDR1 is MDHEN and CDR2 SYDVKM. Germline trimming cut 5 bases from V and 3 bases from J; bases unmatched to any gene: 14. This CDR3 spans 17 amino acids. This CDR3 is CASSLQGRRLSTDTQYF. The CDR3 DNA reads as TGTGCCAGCAGTCTACAGGGGAGAAGACTAAGTACAGATACGCAGTATTTT.